The following is a T cell receptor (beta chain) sequence with its context. Its antigen remains unknown. This entry belongs to a study of tissue T cells after allogeneic stem cell transplantation. Broader study findings: Motif-based clustering found tissue-specific repertoire signatures shared across patients, though few clones were shared.

TCRdb's table, derived via immunoSEQ multiplex PCR, lists solely in-frame clones and lacks some. The table lists about 26,000 clones, 75% to 95% of them singletons. Germline CDR1 reads MNHNS; CDR2 reads SASEGT. This CDR3 comprises 15 residues. The germline V and J ends were trimmed by 2 bases and 5 bases, with 12 bases remaining between them. The chain uses TRBV6-1 and TRBJ1-4; the D is unclear. The origin of this receptor is a male donor at least 60 years old who later had graft-versus-host disease after an allogeneic stem cell transplant. The specimen was blood, collected before transplantation. The CDR3 region is CASSEWWGANEKLFF. The CDR3 region has the DNA TGTGCCAGCAGTGAATGGTGGGGAGCGAATGAAAAACTGTTTTTT.